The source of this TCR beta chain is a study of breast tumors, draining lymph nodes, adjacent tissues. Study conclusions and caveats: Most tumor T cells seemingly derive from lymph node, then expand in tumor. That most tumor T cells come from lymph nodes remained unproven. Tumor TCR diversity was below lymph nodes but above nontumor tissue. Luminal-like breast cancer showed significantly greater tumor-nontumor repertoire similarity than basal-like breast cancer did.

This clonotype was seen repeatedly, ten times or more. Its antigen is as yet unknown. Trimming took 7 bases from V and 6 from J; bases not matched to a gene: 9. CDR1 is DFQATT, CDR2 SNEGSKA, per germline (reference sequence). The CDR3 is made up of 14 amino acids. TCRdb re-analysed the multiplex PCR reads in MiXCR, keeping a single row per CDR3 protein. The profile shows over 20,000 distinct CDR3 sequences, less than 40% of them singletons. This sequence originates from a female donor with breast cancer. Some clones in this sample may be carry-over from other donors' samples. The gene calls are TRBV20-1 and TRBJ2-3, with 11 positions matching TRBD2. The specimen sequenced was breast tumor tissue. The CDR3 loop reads CSVRRGLAEDTQYF. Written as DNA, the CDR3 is TGCAGTGTCAGAAGGGGACTAGCGGAGGATACGCAGTATTTT.